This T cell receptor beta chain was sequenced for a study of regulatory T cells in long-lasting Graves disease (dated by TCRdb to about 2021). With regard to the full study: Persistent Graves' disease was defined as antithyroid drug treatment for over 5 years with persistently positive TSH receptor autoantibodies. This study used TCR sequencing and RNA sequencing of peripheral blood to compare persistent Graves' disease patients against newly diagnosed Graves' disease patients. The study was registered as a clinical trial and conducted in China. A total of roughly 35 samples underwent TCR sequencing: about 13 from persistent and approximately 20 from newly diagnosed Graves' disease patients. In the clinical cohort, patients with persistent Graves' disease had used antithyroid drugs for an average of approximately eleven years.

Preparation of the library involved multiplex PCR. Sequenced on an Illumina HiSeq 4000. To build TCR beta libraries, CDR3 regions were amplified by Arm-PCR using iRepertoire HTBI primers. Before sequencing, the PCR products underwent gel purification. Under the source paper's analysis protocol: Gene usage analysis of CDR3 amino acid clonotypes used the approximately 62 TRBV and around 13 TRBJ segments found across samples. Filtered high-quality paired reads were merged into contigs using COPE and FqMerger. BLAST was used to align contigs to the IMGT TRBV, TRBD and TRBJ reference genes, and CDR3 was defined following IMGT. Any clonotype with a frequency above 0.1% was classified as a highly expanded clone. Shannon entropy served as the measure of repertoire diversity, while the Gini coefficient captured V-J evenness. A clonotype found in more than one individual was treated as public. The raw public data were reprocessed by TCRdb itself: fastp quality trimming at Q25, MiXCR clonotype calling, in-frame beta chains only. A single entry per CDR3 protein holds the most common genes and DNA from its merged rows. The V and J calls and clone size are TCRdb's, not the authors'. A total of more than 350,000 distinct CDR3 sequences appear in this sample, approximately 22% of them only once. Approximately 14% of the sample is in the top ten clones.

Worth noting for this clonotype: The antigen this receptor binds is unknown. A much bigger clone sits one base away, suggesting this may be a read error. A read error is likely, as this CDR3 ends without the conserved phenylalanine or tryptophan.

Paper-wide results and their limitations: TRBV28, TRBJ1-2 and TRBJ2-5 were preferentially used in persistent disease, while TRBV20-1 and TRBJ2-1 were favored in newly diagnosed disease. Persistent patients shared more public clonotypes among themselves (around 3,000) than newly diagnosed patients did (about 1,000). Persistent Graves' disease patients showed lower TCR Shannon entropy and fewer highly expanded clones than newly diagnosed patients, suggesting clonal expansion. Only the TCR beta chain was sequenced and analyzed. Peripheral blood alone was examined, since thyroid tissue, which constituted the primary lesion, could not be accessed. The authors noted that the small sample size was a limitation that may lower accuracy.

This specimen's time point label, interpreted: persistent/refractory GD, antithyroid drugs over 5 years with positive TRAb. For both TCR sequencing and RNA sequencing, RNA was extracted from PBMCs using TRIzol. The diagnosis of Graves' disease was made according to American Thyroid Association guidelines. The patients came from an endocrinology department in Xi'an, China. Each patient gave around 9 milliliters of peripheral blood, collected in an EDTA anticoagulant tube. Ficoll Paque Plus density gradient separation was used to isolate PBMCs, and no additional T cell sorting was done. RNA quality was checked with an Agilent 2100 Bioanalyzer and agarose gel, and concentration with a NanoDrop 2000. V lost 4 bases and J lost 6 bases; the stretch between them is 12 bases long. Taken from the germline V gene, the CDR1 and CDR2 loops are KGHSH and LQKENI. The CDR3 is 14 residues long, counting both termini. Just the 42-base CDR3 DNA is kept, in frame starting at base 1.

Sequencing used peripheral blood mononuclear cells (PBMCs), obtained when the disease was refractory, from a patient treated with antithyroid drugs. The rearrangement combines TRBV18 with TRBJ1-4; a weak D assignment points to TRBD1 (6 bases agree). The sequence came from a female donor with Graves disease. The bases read TGTGCCAGCTCACTCCGGGACACTGATGAAAAACTGTTTCTT. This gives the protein CASSLRDTDEKLFL.